This T cell receptor (beta chain) is drawn from a study of radiotherapy plus CTLA-4 blockade in lung cancer. Study-wide results and caveats: Early shifts in blood T cell clones, with interferon-beta, reportedly predicted response best.

The CDR3 spans 14 residues. The germline V and J ends were trimmed by 1 base and 7 bases, with 15 bases remaining between them. Per germline, CDR1 SGHDT and CDR2 YYEEEE. Notes on this clone: Its cognate antigen is unknown.

Sequenced by immunoSEQ multiplex PCR; TCRdb stores in-frame clones only, minus some. The sample lists 90,000 to 100,000 clones; 88% were seen once. The sequence was collected from a human donor with non-small cell lung cancer that progressed on radiotherapy plus ipilimumab. This sample comprised peripheral blood, obtained from a patient treated with radiotherapy plus ipilimumab. The chain employs TRBV5-6 and TRBJ2-7; D assignment may be TRBD1 or TRBD2 (5 bases each). CDR3 nucleotides: TGTGCCAGCAGCTTGATGGGGGACCCCGAGGAGCAGTACTTC. This encodes CASSLMGDPEEQYF.